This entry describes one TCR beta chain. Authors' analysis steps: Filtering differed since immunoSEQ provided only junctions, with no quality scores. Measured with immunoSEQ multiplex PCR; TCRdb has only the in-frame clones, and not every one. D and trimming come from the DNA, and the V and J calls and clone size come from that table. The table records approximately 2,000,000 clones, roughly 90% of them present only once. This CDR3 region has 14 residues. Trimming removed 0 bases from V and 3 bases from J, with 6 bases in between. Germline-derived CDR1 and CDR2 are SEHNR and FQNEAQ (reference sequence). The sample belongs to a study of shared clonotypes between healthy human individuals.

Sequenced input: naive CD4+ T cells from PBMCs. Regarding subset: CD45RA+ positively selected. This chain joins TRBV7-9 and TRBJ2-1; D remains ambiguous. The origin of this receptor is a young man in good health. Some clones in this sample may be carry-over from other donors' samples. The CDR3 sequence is CASSLAAVYNEQFF. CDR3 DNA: TGTGCCAGCAGCTTAGCGGCAGTCTACAATGAGCAGTTCTTC. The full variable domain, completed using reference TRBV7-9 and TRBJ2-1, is DTGVSQNPRHKITKRGQNVTFRCDPISEHNRLYWYRQTLGQGPEFLTYFQNEAQLEKSRLLSDRFSAERPKGSFSTLEIQRTEQGDSAMYLCASSLAAVYNEQFFGPGTRLTVL.